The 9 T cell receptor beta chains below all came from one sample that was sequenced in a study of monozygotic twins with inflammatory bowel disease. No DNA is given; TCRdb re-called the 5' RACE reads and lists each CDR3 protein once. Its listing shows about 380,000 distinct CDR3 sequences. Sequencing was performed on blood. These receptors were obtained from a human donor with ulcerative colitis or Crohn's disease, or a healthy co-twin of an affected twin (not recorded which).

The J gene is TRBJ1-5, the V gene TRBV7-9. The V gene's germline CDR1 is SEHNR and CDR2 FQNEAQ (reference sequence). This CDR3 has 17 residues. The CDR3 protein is CASSLEKVGLGNQPQHF.

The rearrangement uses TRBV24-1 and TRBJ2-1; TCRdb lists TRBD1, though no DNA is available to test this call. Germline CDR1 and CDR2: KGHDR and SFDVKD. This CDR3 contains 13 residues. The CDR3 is CATSDSARSEQFF.

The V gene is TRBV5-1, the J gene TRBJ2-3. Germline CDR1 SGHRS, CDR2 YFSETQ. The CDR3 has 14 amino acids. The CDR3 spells CASSLRAFADTQYF.

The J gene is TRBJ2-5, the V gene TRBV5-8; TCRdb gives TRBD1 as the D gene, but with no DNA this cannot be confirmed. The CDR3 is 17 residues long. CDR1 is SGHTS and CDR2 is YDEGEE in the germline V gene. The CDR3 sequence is CASSSGRGGREQETQYF.

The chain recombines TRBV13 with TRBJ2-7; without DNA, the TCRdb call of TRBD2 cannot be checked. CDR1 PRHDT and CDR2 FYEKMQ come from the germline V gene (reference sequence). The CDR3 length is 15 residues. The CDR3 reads CASSFVAGGSYEQYF.

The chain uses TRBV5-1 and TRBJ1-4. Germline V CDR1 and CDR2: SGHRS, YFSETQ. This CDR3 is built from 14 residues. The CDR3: CASSLSLGREKLFF.

CDR3 sequence reads: CASRPDISLNQPQHF. This chain joins TRBV12-3 or TRBV12-4 and TRBJ1-5; TCRdb names TRBD1, which stays unverified in the absence of DNA. This CDR3 contains 15 residues.

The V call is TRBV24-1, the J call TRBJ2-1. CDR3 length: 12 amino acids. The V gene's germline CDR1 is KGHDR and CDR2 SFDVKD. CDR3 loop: CATSEPDSEQFF.

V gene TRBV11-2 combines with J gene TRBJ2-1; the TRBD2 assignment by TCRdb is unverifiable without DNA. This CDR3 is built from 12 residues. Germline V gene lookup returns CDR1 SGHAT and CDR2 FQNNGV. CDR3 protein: CASSPGEGEQFF.